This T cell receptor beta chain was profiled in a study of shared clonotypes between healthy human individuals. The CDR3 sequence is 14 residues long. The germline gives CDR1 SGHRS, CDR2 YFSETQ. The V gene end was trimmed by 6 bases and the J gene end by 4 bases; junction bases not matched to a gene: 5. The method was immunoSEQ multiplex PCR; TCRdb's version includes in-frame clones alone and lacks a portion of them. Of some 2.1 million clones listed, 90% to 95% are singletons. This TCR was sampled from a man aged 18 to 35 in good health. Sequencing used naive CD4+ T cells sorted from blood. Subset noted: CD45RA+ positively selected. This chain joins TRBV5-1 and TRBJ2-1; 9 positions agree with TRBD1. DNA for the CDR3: TGCGCCAGCAAAGGGACAGGGACTTACAATGAGCAGTTCTTC. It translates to CASKGTGTYNEQFF.